The TCR beta chain described here comes from a study of T cells in Graves' hyperthyroidism and ophthalmopathy (dated by TCRdb to 2018 to 2020). Broadly, across the study: Peripheral blood was collected at initial diagnosis, before any treatment. In addition, the study compared T-cell repertoires in thyroid tissue and in blood from about six Graves' hyperthyroidism patients. The 100 discovery patients were divided at random into training and test sets in a 7:3 ratio. Following sampling, methimazole starting at 30 mg daily was given to hyperthyroidism patients, and high-dose intravenous methylprednisolone was given to ophthalmopathy patients. TCR Vbeta CDR3 sequencing of 120 to 150 peripheral blood samples (approximately 44 ophthalmopathy, 75 hyperthyroidism and around 17 progressor patients) is reported in the paper. To identify TCR V-J signatures that set the groups apart, the researchers used a discovery cohort of more than 95 patients, made up of some 41 with Graves' ophthalmopathy and approximately 57 with stable Graves' hyperthyroidism. An independent validation cohort of about 19 hyperthyroidism patients and about 16 patients who later progressed to ophthalmopathy tested prospective prediction of ophthalmopathy. Overall study results and their limits: Blood samples also contained most of the expanded thyroid clonotypes (frequency above 0.001), which suggests that blood repertoires may reflect thyroid immune responses. Ophthalmopathy was separated from stable hyperthyroidism by a 13 V-J signature model, with approximately 90% sensitivity and 81% to 82% specificity obtained in cross-validation and 80%/75% obtained in testing. Sample size was not statistically predetermined, and investigators were not blinded to group allocation. In validation, the model predicted progression to ophthalmopathy with over 60% sensitivity and 72.22% specificity, a median of about 6 months before onset.

A patient counted as having stable Graves' hyperthyroidism if no progression to ophthalmopathy occurred over 18 months of follow-up. Hyperthyroidism patients were newly diagnosed, had a disease duration of under 2 months, and were aged 18 to 65 years. Patients with uncontrolled infections, other autoimmune diseases, pregnancy or lactation were excluded. Diagnoses were based on clinical symptoms, serum thyroxine and TRAb, thyroid ultrasound and orbital computed tomography. Ficoll-Paque density gradient centrifugation was used to isolate PBMCs from around 10 ml of fresh peripheral blood. Total RNA was extracted using Trizol reagent, and RNA quality was assessed on an Agilent 2100 Bioanalyzer. TCR beta CDR3 regions were amplified from RNA transcripts. For the first round of RT-PCR on the TCR CDR3, the HTBI primer set was used together with the Qiagen OneStep RT-PCR kit. The libraries were constructed in a second round of multiplex PCR and then size-selected and purified. The libraries were sequenced on an Illumina HiSeq2000 using paired-end 100 bp reads. Per the original workflow: SOAPnuke was used to process the raw data, throwing out any read that contained adapters or uncalled bases, had a mean Phred below 15, or lacked an exact constant-primer or identifier match. High-quality paired reads were merged using COPE v1.2.5, and each unique nucleotide sequence was defined as a clonotype. MiTCR v1.1 was used to align the clonotypes against IMGT TRBV, TRBD and TRBJ reference segments. Analysis was restricted to V-J combinations with a frequency above 0.0001, which covered roughly 99% of repertoires. A TCS score was defined as the ratio of F50 (clonal expansion) to E x V (chaos), with BLOSUM62-based TCRdist applied between CDR3 peptides within each V-J. Welch's t-statistics and random forest reduced 514 V-J features to under 15, which were used in a naive Bayes classifier (R e1071). The Morisita-Horn index was used to measure how similar the thyroid and blood repertoires were. TCRdb itself trimmed the public reads at Q25 with fastp, ran MiXCR and retained productive beta chains. Rows merge per CDR3 protein into single entries with the most common DNA and genes. Clone size and V and J calls follow TCRdb, not the original study. The sample yields 750,000 to 900,000 distinct CDR3 sequences; over 35% were counted once. The top ten clones comprise 7.5% to 9.5% of the sample.

This clonotype was counted many times. Its antigen remains unidentified. No much larger clone is present one base from it, and per-base qualities are unavailable. Measured from the cysteine to the phenylalanine, the CDR3 is 13 residues long. Of all the DNA, just the CDR3 is kept, 39 bases in frame from base 1. At the junction V is shortened by 7 bases and J by 7 bases; bases outside the gene matches: 2. CDR1 and CDR2 are read off the germline V gene as ENHRY and SYGVKD. This clonotype was obtained from a man aged 18 to 29 with Graves' hyperthyroidism. The sample consisted of blood. In this chain, TRBV10-3 is recombined with TRBJ1-6, with 9 junctional bases fitting TRBD1. The nucleotides are TGTGCCATCACCGGACAGGGGAATTCACCCCTCCACTTT. This yields the protein CAITGQGNSPLHF.